The 2 T cell receptor beta chains given below trace back to one sample, sequenced in a study of cytomegalovirus exposure and HLA in healthy donors. 13 Jbeta primers and 60 Vbeta primers were used for the PCR. Data came from immunoSEQ multiplex PCR; TCRdb stores just in-frame clones and leaves some out. The table lists approximately 88,000 clones, 76% of them singletons. The sequenced sample consisted of PBMCs. These receptors all come from a male donor in good health and CMV-seronegative.

A few counts support this clone. The chain links TRBV9 to TRBJ1-1, with TRBD1 matching over 10 bases. The CDR3 totals 18 residues. Germline V gene lookup returns CDR1 SGDLS and CDR2 YYNGEE. Trimming took 3 bases from V and 0 from J; bases not matched to a gene: 11. CDR3 nucleotides: TGTGCCAGCAGCGCGCCTCGGGACAGGGGTTTTTTGAACACTGAAGCTTTCTTT. Translation: CASSAPRDRGFLNTEAFF.

This chain connects TRBV10-1 to TRBJ2-7; no definite D call. The V and J ends lost 1 base and 6 bases respectively, with 10 bases between them. The CDR3 is 13 amino acids. The germline gives CDR1 WNHNN, CDR2 SYGVQD (reference sequence). In nucleotides, the CDR3 is TGCGCCAGCAGTGAGTATACGGAGTCCGAGCAGTACTTC. Residues: CASSEYTESEQYF.